The 12 T cell receptor beta chains presented below share a single source sample, sequenced in a study of blood T cell repertoires in COVID-19. Sequencing was performed with immunoSEQ multiplex PCR; in TCRdb, only in-frame clones are kept and a portion is missing. This table has fewer than 650,000 clones, about 89% appearing once. The sample was peripheral blood. These TCRs come from a woman aged 45-65 years with COVID-19, enrolled during active disease.

CDR3 region: CASSGQGVNTGELFF. As DNA, the CDR3 is TGTGCCAGCTCGGGACAGGGAGTGAACACCGGGGAGCTGTTTTTT. The chain couples TRBV18 to TRBJ2-2; 9 bases map to TRBD1. The CDR3 runs to 15 residues. Germline trimming cut 6 bases from V and 1 base from J; bases unmatched to any gene: 3. The germline V gene has CDR1 KGHSH and CDR2 LQKENI.

The chain links TRBV2 to TRBJ1-1; D remains ambiguous. The CDR3 has 13 residues. With 4 bases removed from V and 2 bases from J, the gap between germline ends came to 8 bases. Germline CDR1 is SNHLY and CDR2 is FYNNEI. The CDR3 loop is CASSVKTNTEAFF. In DNA form, the CDR3 reads TGTGCCAGCAGTGTTAAGACTAACACTGAAGCTTTCTTT.

V usage is TRBV5-1 and J usage is TRBJ2-1; 9 nucleotides line up with TRBD2. V lost 3 bases to trimming and J lost 4 bases; unmatched junction nucleotides: 2. This CDR3 spans 14 amino acids. Germline loops: CDR1 SGHRS, CDR2 YFSETQ. The CDR3 bases are TGCGCCAGCAGCTGGCGGGGGGGTTACAATGAGCAGTTCTTC. It is translated as CASSWRGGYNEQFF.

CDR3 DNA: TGTGCCAGCGCCGGGGGGAGTCAGCCCCAGCATTTT. The encoded protein is CASAGGSQPQHF. The V gene is TRBV2, the J gene TRBJ1-5; a possible D gene is TRBD1 (5 bases). The CDR3 contains 12 residues. The germline gives CDR1 SNHLY, CDR2 FYNNEI. The V gene lost 8 bases and the J gene lost 6 bases, with 11 bases spanning the gap.

V gene TRBV19 combines with J gene TRBJ1-5; D is unclear. V lost 3 bases to trimming and J lost 6 bases, with 12 bases between them. CDR1 LNHDA and CDR2 SQIVND come from the germline V gene (reference sequence). The CDR3 length is 14 residues. The CDR3, as DNA: TGTGCCAGTAGTATGGCCCCGCCAGGTCAGCCCCAGCATTTT. As protein: CASSMAPPGQPQHF.

The genes are TRBV29-1 and TRBJ1-1, with a possible D match to TRBD1 (5 bases). V lost 7 bases, J lost 1 base, and 16 bases lay in between. Germline CDR1 and CDR2: SQVTM and ANQGSEA. The CDR3 is made up of 14 amino acids. DNA of the CDR3: TGCAGCGCTAAGAGAGTCAGGGAGAACACTGAAGCTTTCTTT. This encodes CSAKRVRENTEAFF.

There are many counts of this clone. V is TRBV28 and J is TRBJ2-7; possibly TRBD1 for D (6 bases). V was shortened by 7 bases and J by 1 base, with 8 bases between the two germline ends. Looked up from germline, CDR1 is MDHEN and CDR2 is SYDVKM. This CDR3 comprises 12 residues. The CDR3: CASNTGSYEQYF. In DNA, the CDR3 is TGTGCCAGCAATACAGGGTCCTACGAGCAGTACTTC.

The chain employs TRBV6-5 and TRBJ1-1, with TRBD1 identical over 9 bases. V shed 0 bases and J 11 bases; nucleotides not matched to a gene: 4. Germline CDR1 is MNHEY and CDR2 is SVGAGI. The CDR3 consists of 13 residues. The CDR3 sequence is CASSYSGTGKAFF. The DNA of the CDR3 is TGTGCCAGCAGTTACTCCGGGACAGGGAAGGCTTTCTTT.

This chain joins TRBV3-1 (or the pseudogene TRBV3-2) and TRBJ1-2; the D gene is possibly TRBD1 (5 bases). V gave up 4 bases and J gave up 2 bases, with 14 bases separating them. This CDR3 contains 15 residues. Germline V gene lookup returns CDR1 LGHDT and CDR2 YNNKEL (reference sequence). The CDR3: CASSRGGKINYGYTF. The CDR3 DNA reads as TGTGCCAGCAGCCGGGGGGGGAAAATCAACTATGGCTACACCTTC.

The chain joins TRBV10-3 to TRBJ1-3; weak D call: TRBD1 (5 bases). V was trimmed by 6 bases and J by 0 bases, leaving 12 bases between them. Germline CDR1 reads ENHRY; CDR2 reads SYGVKD. This CDR3 has 15 residues. The CDR3 sequence: CAISQTVYSGNTIYF. The CDR3 DNA reads as TGTGCCATCAGCCAGACAGTATACTCTGGAAACACCATATATTTT.

The count of this clone is one. The rearrangement joins TRBV13 to TRBJ2-7; D is perhaps TRBD1 (5 bases). Per the germline V gene, CDR1 is PRHDT and CDR2 is FYEKMQ (reference sequence). Deletions cut 3 bases from V and 4 bases from J, with 16 bases between. CDR3 length: 15 residues. CDR3 DNA: TGTGCCAGCAGCTTTAGGGATAGGGCAGGGTACGAGCAGTACTTC. Translating gives CASSFRDRAGYEQYF.

This clone was observed a single time. The J gene is TRBJ1-4, the V gene TRBV18; D gene unclear. Trimming removed 3 bases at V and 0 bases at J, with 11 bases between. This CDR3 comprises 16 residues. CDR1 and CDR2 (germline): KGHSH, LQKENI. The CDR3 region is CASSPRQVATNEKLFF. The CDR3 nucleotides are TGTGCCAGCTCACCCCGACAAGTTGCAACTAATGAAAAACTGTTTTTT.